Shown below are 13 T cell receptor beta chains from a single sample sequenced in a study of post-analysis software for immune sequencing data. Study-wide results and caveats: In patients, about five TRBV segments were more frequent than in controls, with TRBV5-6, TRBV5-1 and TRBV20-1 among them.

Unique molecular identifiers were carried by the TCR beta cDNA libraries. MiXCR, run by TCRdb on the PCR reads, gives a single entry per CDR3 protein. The top ten clones hold around 0.6% of a sample with hundreds of thousands of distinct CDR3 sequences, about 27% of them seen once. For these receptors, no antigen is known. Sequences were obtained from blood. These receptors originate from a girl aged 10-17 years with multiple sclerosis.

Only a few counts were recorded for this clonotype. This chain joins TRBV9 and TRBJ1-1, with D unclear. Germline-derived CDR1 and CDR2 are SGDLS and YYNGEE. The CDR3 extends over 14 amino acids. Trimming stripped 3 bases from V and 7 bases from J, with 16 bases between. The CDR3 DNA sequence: TGTGCCAGCAGCGCCGGCTTACCGAAGGGTGAAGCTTTCTTT. Amino acids: CASSAGLPKGEAFF.

This clonotype was found a few times. The chain combines TRBV4-1 with TRBJ1-2, with 8 bases aligning to TRBD1. The CDR3 spans 15 residues. CDR1 MGHRA and CDR2 YSYEKL come from the germline V gene. J gave up 5 bases and V 4 bases, and 9 bases lay outside the gene matches. The DNA for the CDR3 is TGCGCCAGCAGCCCAACCGACAGGGGTGGTTATGGCTACACCTTC. It translates to CASSPTDRGGYGYTF.

This clonotype was recorded a few times. V usage is TRBV7-9 and J usage is TRBJ2-5; 10 bases are shared with TRBD1. CDR1 SEHNR and CDR2 FQNEAQ come from the germline V gene (reference sequence). Trimming at V came to 5 bases and at J to 11 bases, leaving 14 bases not matched to a gene. The CDR3 has 15 residues. The CDR3 reads CASSKGQGDPREQYF. The CDR3 nucleotides read TGTGCCAGCAGCAAAGGACAGGGGGATCCTAGAGAGCAGTACTTC.

The J gene is TRBJ1-4, the V gene TRBV4-1, with 7 bases identical to TRBD1. Germline V lookup: CDR1 MGHRA, CDR2 YSYEKL. The CDR3 sequence is 15 residues long. J gave up 3 bases and V 0 bases, and 1 base lay outside the gene matches. The CDR3, as DNA: TGCGCCAGCAGCCAAGACGGGACAGCTAATGAAAAACTGTTTTTT. Encoded protein: CASSQDGTANEKLFF.

This clonotype was recorded a few times. The chain has TRBV9 and TRBJ2-6; possibly TRBD1 or TRBD2 for D (5 bases each). CDR1 and CDR2 (germline): SGDLS, YYNGEE. V lost 0 bases, J lost 0 bases, and 7 bases lay in between. The CDR3 is made up of 16 amino acids. This CDR3 reads CASSVGGNSGANVLTF. The CDR3 nucleotides are TGTGCCAGCAGCGTAGGGGGGAACTCTGGGGCCAACGTCCTGACTTTC.

This clonotype appeared many times. J is TRBJ2-7 and V is TRBV6-2 or TRBV6-3; 8 bases align to TRBD1. CDR1 and CDR2 from the germline V gene are MNHEY and SVGEGT. V dropped 8 bases and J dropped 3; count of bases not matched to a gene: 0. CDR3 length: 11 residues. The CDR3 here is CASGQGYEQYF. The CDR3 region has the DNA TGTGCCAGCGGACAGGGCTACGAGCAGTACTTC.

The V call is TRBV13, the J call TRBJ2-5; D is possibly TRBD1 (5 bases). V lost 1 base and J lost 5, with 8 bases in between. This CDR3 is built from 13 residues. Germline CDR1 and CDR2: PRHDT and FYEKMQ (reference sequence). The CDR3 region is CASSLEQEETQYF. The CDR3 coding sequence is TGTGCCAGCAGCTTAGAACAGGAGGAGACCCAGTACTTC.

The chain couples TRBV4-1 to TRBJ1-1; D call uncertain. Germline CDR1 reads MGHRA; CDR2 reads YSYEKL. This CDR3 contains 14 residues. Trimming took off 5 bases at V and 7 bases at J, with 17 bases between the two ends. CDR3 protein: CASSRPTGGGEAFF. The CDR3 DNA follows: TGCGCCAGCAGCAGGCCCACGGGCGGCGGTGAAGCTTTCTTT.

The chain joins TRBV20-1 to TRBJ1-5; a weak D match, TRBD1 (6 bases). CDR1 and CDR2 from the germline V gene are DFQATT and SNEGSKA (reference sequence). The CDR3 loop spans 13 amino acids. V was shortened by 6 bases and J by 5 bases, with 14 bases between the two germline ends. Written as DNA, the CDR3 is TGCAGTGCCCCGAGGGGGTGGGATCAGCCCCAGCATTTT. Translating it yields CSAPRGWDQPQHF.

This chain uses TRBV2 with TRBJ2-1; 7 positions match TRBD1. Trimming took 7 bases from V and 2 from J; bases not matched to a gene: 8. Germline loops: CDR1 SNHLY, CDR2 FYNNEI. CDR3 length: 15 residues. The CDR3 DNA sequence: TGTGCCAGCACTCAAGACAGGGACCCCTACAATGAGCAGTTCTTC. It translates to CASTQDRDPYNEQFF.

A few counts support this clonotype. The chain links TRBV20-1 to TRBJ2-5; tentatively, D is TRBD1 (6 bases). Germline V gene sequence: CDR1 DFQATT, CDR2 SNEGSKA (reference sequence). The CDR3 sequence is 13 residues long. Trimming removed 5 bases at V and 4 bases at J, with 14 bases between. The CDR3 loop is CSAGMTGRETQYF. Written as DNA, the CDR3 is TGCAGTGCTGGGATGACAGGACGAGAGACCCAGTACTTC.

This clonotype appeared a few times. The junction departs from the called germline gene at one end, perhaps through a read error. The rearrangement joins TRBV5-1 to TRBJ1-2; tentative D call: TRBD1 (5 bases). Germline-derived CDR1 and CDR2 are SGHRS and YFSETQ. This CDR3 comprises 14 residues. In DNA form, the CDR3 reads TGCGCCAGCAGGTTGGGGGAAGTGGACTATGGCTACACCTTC. This sequence encodes CASRLGEVDYGYTF.

The chain employs TRBV4-1 and TRBJ2-1; D gene ambiguous. CDR1 MGHRA and CDR2 YSYEKL come from the germline V gene. Trimming left V 4 bases short and J 5 bases short, with 12 bases between. This CDR3 region has 14 residues. The CDR3 is CASSPNLQNNEQFF. The DNA of the CDR3 is TGCGCCAGCAGCCCGAACCTCCAAAACAATGAGCAGTTCTTC.